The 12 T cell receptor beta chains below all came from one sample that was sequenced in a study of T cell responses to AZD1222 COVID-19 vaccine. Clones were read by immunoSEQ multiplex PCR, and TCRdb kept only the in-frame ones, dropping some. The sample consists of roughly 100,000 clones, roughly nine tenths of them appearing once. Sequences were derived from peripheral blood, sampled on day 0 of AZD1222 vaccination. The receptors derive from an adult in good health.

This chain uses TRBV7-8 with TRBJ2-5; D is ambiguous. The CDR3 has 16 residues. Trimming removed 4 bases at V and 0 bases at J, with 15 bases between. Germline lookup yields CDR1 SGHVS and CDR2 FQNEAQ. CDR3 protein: CASSSHSRSYQETQYF. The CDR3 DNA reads TGTGCCAGCAGCTCACATAGTAGGTCGTACCAAGAGACCCAGTACTTC. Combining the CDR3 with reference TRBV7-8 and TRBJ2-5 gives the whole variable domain GAGVSQSPRYKVAKRGQDVALRCDPISGHVSLFWYQQALGQGPEFLTYFQNEAQLDKSGLPSDRFFAERPEGSVSTLKIQRTQQEDSAVYLCASSSHSRSYQETQYFGPGTRLLVL.

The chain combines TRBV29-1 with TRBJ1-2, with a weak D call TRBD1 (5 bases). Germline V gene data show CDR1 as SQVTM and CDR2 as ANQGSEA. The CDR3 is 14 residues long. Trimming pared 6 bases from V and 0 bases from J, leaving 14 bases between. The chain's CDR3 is CSVRLDTANYGYTF. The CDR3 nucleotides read TGCAGCGTCCGGTTGGACACTGCTAACTATGGCTACACCTTC. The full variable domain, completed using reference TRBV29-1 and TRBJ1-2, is SAVISQKPSRDICQRGTSLTIQCQVDSQVTMMFWYRQQPGQSLTLIATANQGSEATYESGFVIDKFPISRPNLTFSTLTVSNMSPEDSSIYLCSVRLDTANYGYTFGSGTRLTVV.

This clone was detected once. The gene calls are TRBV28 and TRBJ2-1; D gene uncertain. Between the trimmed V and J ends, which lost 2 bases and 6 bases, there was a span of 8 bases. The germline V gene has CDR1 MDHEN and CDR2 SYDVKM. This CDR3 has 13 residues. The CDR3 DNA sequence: TGTGCCAGCAGTTTACAGGACCCCAATGAGCAGTTCTTC. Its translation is CASSLQDPNEQFF. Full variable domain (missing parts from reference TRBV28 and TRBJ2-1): DVKVTQSSRYLVKRTGEKVFLECVQDMDHENMFWYRQDPGLGLRLIYFSYDVKMKEKGDIPEGYSVSREKKERFSLILESASTNQTSMYLCASSLQDPNEQFFGPGTRLTVL.

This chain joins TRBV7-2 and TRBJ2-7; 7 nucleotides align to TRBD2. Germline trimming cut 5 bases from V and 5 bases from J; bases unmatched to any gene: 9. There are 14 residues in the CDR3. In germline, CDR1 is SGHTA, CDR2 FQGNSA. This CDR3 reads CASSQGLPVNEQYF. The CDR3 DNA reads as TGTGCCAGCAGCCAGGGACTACCGGTCAACGAGCAGTACTTC.

This CDR3 reads CASSPPGLALRNEQFF. Written as DNA, the CDR3 is TGTGCCAGCTCACCACCTGGGCTAGCACTTCGCAATGAGCAGTTCTTC. The V and J genes are TRBV18 and TRBJ2-1; maybe TRBD2 (5 bases). Germline V gene data show CDR1 as KGHSH and CDR2 as LQKENI. Trimming pared 0 bases from V and 6 bases from J, leaving 15 bases between. This CDR3 contains 16 residues.

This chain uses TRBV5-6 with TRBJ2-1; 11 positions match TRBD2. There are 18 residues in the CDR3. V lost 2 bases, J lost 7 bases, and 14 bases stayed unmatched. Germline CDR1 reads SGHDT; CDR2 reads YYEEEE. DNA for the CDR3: TGTGCCAGCAGCTTCCTGACGGTTAGCGGGAGGGCCTGGAATGAGCAGTTCTTC. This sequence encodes CASSFLTVSGRAWNEQFF.

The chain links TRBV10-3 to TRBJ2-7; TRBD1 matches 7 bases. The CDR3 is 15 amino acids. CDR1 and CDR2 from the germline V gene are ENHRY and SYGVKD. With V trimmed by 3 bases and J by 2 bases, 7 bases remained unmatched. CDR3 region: CAISEQRQGTYEQYF. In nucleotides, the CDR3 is TGTGCCATCAGTGAACAGAGACAGGGAACCTACGAGCAGTACTTC.

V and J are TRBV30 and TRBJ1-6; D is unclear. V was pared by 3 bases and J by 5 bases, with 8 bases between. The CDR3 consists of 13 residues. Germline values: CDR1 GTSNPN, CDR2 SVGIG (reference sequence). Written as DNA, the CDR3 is TGTGCCTGGAGAAGACTTGATAATTCACCCCTCCACTTT. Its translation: CAWRRLDNSPLHF.

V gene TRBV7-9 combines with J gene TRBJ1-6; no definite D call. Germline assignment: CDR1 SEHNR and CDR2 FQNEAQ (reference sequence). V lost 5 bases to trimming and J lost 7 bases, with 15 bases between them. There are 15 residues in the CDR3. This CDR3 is CASSAGGQENSPLHF. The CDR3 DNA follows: TGTGCCAGCAGCGCTGGAGGTCAGGAAAATTCACCCCTCCACTTT.

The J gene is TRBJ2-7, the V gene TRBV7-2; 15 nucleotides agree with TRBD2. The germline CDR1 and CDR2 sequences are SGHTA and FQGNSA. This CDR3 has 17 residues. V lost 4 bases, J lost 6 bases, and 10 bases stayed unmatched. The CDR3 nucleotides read TGTGCCAGCAGCTCTAGGACTAGCGGGAGGGGGGCTTTCGAGCAGTACTTC. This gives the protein CASSSRTSGRGAFEQYF.

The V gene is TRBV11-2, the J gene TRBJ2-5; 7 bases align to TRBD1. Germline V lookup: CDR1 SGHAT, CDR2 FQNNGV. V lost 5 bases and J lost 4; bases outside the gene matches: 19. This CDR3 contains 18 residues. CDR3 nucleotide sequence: TGTGCCAGCAGCAACCCTTATACCAACAGGGGAAAACGAGAGACCCAGTACTTC. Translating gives CASSNPYTNRGKRETQYF. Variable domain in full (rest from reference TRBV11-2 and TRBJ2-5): EAGVAQSPRYKIIEKRQSVAFWCNPISGHATLYWYQQILGQGPKLLIQFQNNGVVDDSQLPKDRFSAERLKGVDSTLKIQPAKLEDSAVYLCASSNPYTNRGKRETQYFGPGTRLLVL.

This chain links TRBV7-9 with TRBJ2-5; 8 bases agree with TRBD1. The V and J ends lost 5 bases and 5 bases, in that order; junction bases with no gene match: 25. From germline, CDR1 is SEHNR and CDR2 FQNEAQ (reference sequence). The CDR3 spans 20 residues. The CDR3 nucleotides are TGTGCCAGCAGCACAGACAGGGGCCGGACAGGTTTTCTTTTGTTGGAGACCCAGTACTTC. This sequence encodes CASSTDRGRTGFLLLETQYF.